One and the same sample provided the 24 T cell receptor beta chains below, sequenced in a study of follicular helper T cells after annual influenza vaccination. The assay was immunoSEQ multiplex PCR, and TCRdb's table has in-frame clones only and misses some. The repertoire includes over 11,000 clones, around four fifths of them detected once, and about 0.27% sits in the top ten. Time point here: 2014-2015 season, pre-vaccination. Source: CXCR5- memory CD4+ T cells sorted from blood, taken on the day of influenza vaccination. These TCRs come from an adult who received the influenza vaccine.

The V call is TRBV18, the J call TRBJ1-4, with TRBD1 identical over 7 bases. V lost 2 bases and J lost 8; bases outside the gene matches: 8. Germline-derived CDR1 and CDR2 are KGHSH and LQKENI. The CDR3 runs to 15 residues. CDR3 in DNA: TGTGCCAGCTCACCAGAAACAGGGGCAGGGGAAAAACTGTTTTTT. Protein: CASSPETGAGEKLFF. Complete variable domain (other parts from reference TRBV18 and TRBJ1-4): NAGVMQNPRHLVRRRGQEARLRCSPMKGHSHVYWYRQLPEEGLKFMVYLQKENIIDESGMPKERFSAEFPKEGPSILRIQQVVRGDSAAYFCASSPETGAGEKLFFGSGTQLSVL.

The chain carries TRBV28 and TRBJ2-7, with a tentative D call TRBD2 (5 bases). Deletions cut 11 bases from V and 2 bases from J, with 10 bases between. CDR1 MDHEN and CDR2 SYDVKM come from the germline V gene. The CDR3 consists of 11 residues. The CDR3 protein is CASRAPYEQYF. CDR3 DNA sequence: TGTGCCTCGAGGGCACCCTACGAGCAGTACTTC.

The chain uses TRBV7-2 and TRBJ1-5, with D possibly TRBD1 on 6 matching bases. The CDR3 is 18 residues long. CDR1 and CDR2 from the germline V gene are SGHTA and FQGNSA. V lost 1 base, J lost 2 bases, and 18 bases lay in between. The CDR3 loop is CASSLDPPRHRGNQPQHF. CDR3 DNA: TGTGCCAGCAGCTTAGATCCGCCACGGCACAGGGGCAATCAGCCCCAGCATTTT.

J is TRBJ2-3 and V is TRBV11-2, with D tentatively TRBD2 (7 bases). Germline CDR1 and CDR2: SGHAT and FQNNGV. The CDR3 covers 15 residues. V lost 7 bases and J 2 bases, leaving 16 bases between the germline ends. CDR3 amino acids: CASTSRGGDTDTQYF. CDR3 sequence (DNA): TGTGCCAGCACCTCGAGGGGGGGCGACACAGATACGCAGTATTTT.

CDR3 sequence reads: CATSVGRDETQYF. The DNA for the CDR3 is TGTGCCACCAGCGTGGGCAGGGACGAGACCCAGTACTTC. The J gene is TRBJ2-5, the V gene TRBV15; D possibly matches TRBD1 or TRBD2 (5 bases each). The V gene's germline CDR1 is LNHNV and CDR2 YYDKDF (reference sequence). V was cut by 5 bases and J by 5 bases, with 12 bases left in between. The CDR3 consists of 13 residues.

There are a few counts of this clone. This chain links TRBV30 with TRBJ2-1; no firm D call. V gave up 7 bases and J gave up 6 bases, with 16 bases separating them. The CDR3 is 13 residues long. Germline CDR1 is GTSNPN and CDR2 is SVGIG (reference sequence). The DNA of the CDR3 is TGTGCCTCAAGGCGGACGAGGCCCAATGAGCAGTTCTTC. Amino acids: CASRRTRPNEQFF.

The V call is TRBV7-2, the J call TRBJ2-7, with 9 bases matching TRBD1. The CDR3 sequence is 15 residues long. CDR1 and CDR2 (germline): SGHTA, FQGNSA. Trimming removed 2 bases from V and 2 bases from J; junction bases left unmatched: 4. The DNA of the CDR3 is TGTGCCAGCAGCTTATCGGGACAGGGTACCTACGAGCAGTACTTC. This encodes CASSLSGQGTYEQYF.

V usage is TRBV7-2 and J usage is TRBJ2-3, with 8 bases fitting TRBD2. The germline CDR1 and CDR2 sequences are SGHTA and FQGNSA. Germline trimming cut 3 bases from V and 4 bases from J; bases unmatched to any gene: 3. The CDR3 totals 14 residues. This chain's CDR3 is CASSFDGGADTQYF. CDR3 nucleotides: TGTGCCAGCAGCTTTGACGGGGGGGCAGATACGCAGTATTTT.

In DNA, the CDR3 is TGTGCCAGCAGCGACTACAGGATTTCAAGGGATGGCTACACCTTC. It codes for CASSDYRISRDGYTF. The chain employs TRBV5-4 and TRBJ1-2, with D perhaps TRBD1 (5 bases). The germline V and J ends were trimmed by 4 bases and 6 bases, with 19 bases remaining between them. Germline values: CDR1 SGHNT, CDR2 YYREEE (reference sequence). The CDR3 contains 15 residues.

This sequence joins TRBV4-3 and TRBJ2-1; a weak D match, TRBD2 (7 bases). Per germline, CDR1 LGHNA and CDR2 YSLEER. The CDR3 totals 17 residues. V lost 0 bases, J lost 10 bases, and 22 bases lay in between. The CDR3 DNA follows: TGCGCCAGCAGCCAAGACGGACGGACGGGGCCGGGGGGCGAGCAGTTCTTC. Its protein product is CASSQDGRTGPGGEQFF.

The chain has TRBV19 and TRBJ1-2, with D possibly being TRBD1 (5 bases). The CDR3 totals 13 residues. Trimming took 4 bases from V and 7 from J, leaving 13 bases between them. Germline V CDR1 and CDR2: LNHDA, SQIVND (reference sequence). The DNA of the CDR3 is TGTGCCAGTAGTAACGGAGGCCAGGGTGGCTACACCTTC. It translates to CASSNGGQGGYTF. Full variable domain (remainder filled in from reference TRBV19 and TRBJ1-2): DGGITQSPKYLFRKEGQNVTLSCEQNLNHDAMYWYRQDPGQGLRLIYYSQIVNDFQKGDIAEGYSVSREKKESFPLTVTSAQKNPTAFYLCASSNGGQGGYTFGSGTRLTVV.

This clone was seen a handful of times. The chain employs TRBV7-6 and TRBJ2-5; no clear D. Germline V gene lookup returns CDR1 SGHVS and CDR2 FNYEAQ. This CDR3 has 15 residues. Trimming removed 5 bases at V and 0 bases at J, with 13 bases between. Here the CDR3 DNA reads TGTGCCAGCAGCCCCCAGTACGTACACCAAGAGACCCAGTACTTC. Protein sequence: CASSPQYVHQETQYF.

The V and J genes are TRBV7-2 and TRBJ2-2; D may be TRBD1 or TRBD2 (5 bases each). The V end was cut by 3 bases, the J end by 7 bases, with 6 bases between. Germline V gives CDR1 SGHTA, CDR2 FQGNSA. This CDR3 is built from 12 residues. The CDR3 bases are TGTGCCAGCAGCTTGGGGGTCGGGGAGCTGTTTTTT. Translation: CASSLGVGELFF.

This clone was found once. V gene TRBV7-2 combines with J gene TRBJ1-3; D remains ambiguous. Between the trimmed V and J ends, which lost 8 bases and 0 bases, there was a span of 14 bases. CDR1 and CDR2 from the germline V gene are SGHTA and FQGNSA. The CDR3 is made up of 15 amino acids. The CDR3 protein is CASQKWAISGNTIYF. In nucleotides, the CDR3 is TGTGCCAGCCAGAAGTGGGCCATCTCTGGAAACACCATATATTTT.

The V gene is TRBV5-1, the J gene TRBJ1-4; TRBD1 might be the D (6 bases). The germline V gene has CDR1 SGHRS and CDR2 YFSETQ. The ends were cut back, 0 bases at V and 8 bases at J, with 8 bases in the middle. The CDR3 length is 13 residues. This CDR3 is CASSLVGGEKLFF. The CDR3 nucleotides read TGCGCCAGCAGCTTGGTAGGGGGAGAAAAACTGTTTTTT. Full variable domain (rest looked up from reference TRBV5-1 and TRBJ1-4): KAGVTQTPRYLIKTRGQQVTLSCSPISGHRSVSWYQQTPGQGLQFLFEYFSETQRNKGNFPGRFSGRQFSNSRSEMNVSTLELGDSALYLCASSLVGGEKLFFGSGTQLSVL.

This rearrangement joins TRBV7-2 to TRBJ2-5, with D perhaps assigned TRBD1 or TRBD2 (5 bases each). Trimming removed 8 bases at V and 5 bases at J, with 18 bases between. The CDR3 runs 14 residues. Germline V gene data show CDR1 as SGHTA and CDR2 as FQGNSA. CDR3 DNA: TGTGCCAGCCGGTTCCAGGGTCGCGGGGAGACCCAGTACTTC. It yields the protein CASRFQGRGETQYF.

The chain recombines TRBV2 with TRBJ2-3, with 10 bases fitting TRBD2. Trimming cost V 6 bases and J 7 bases; bases outside gene matches: 7. The germline V gene encodes CDR1 SNHLY and CDR2 FYNNEI. The CDR3 is 14 residues long. For the CDR3, the DNA is TGTGCCAGCAGCGCCCTAGCGGGGGCCAATACGCAGTATTTT. As protein: CASSALAGANTQYF.

This clone occurred once. The V and J genes are TRBV7-9 and TRBJ2-2, with D perhaps TRBD1 (5 bases). The CDR3 has 18 residues. V lost 3 bases and J lost 2, with 19 bases in between. In germline, CDR1 is SEHNR, CDR2 FQNEAQ (reference sequence). The CDR3 sequence: CASSLLLARDSNTGELFF. The CDR3 coding sequence is TGTGCCAGCAGCTTGCTTTTAGCCAGGGATAGTAACACCGGGGAGCTGTTTTTT.

The chain is built from TRBV7-2 and TRBJ2-3; 7 bases are a match to TRBD1. CDR1 and CDR2 (germline): SGHTA, FQGNSA. V shed 0 bases, J shed 2 bases, and the junction held 2 bases outside the gene matches. This CDR3 contains 15 residues. The CDR3: CASSLAGQNTDTQYF. The CDR3 coding sequence is TGTGCCAGCAGCTTAGCGGGACAGAACACAGATACGCAGTATTTT.

V is TRBV4-3 and J is TRBJ1-3, with a weak D call TRBD1 (6 bases). The CDR3 covers 16 residues. Germline loops: CDR1 LGHNA, CDR2 YSLEER. V was shortened by 2 bases and J by 0 bases, with 11 bases between the two germline ends. The CDR3 sequence: CASSQFGQSSGNTIYF. The CDR3, as DNA: TGCGCCAGCAGCCAATTTGGACAGAGCTCTGGAAACACCATATATTTT.

This chain joins TRBV14 and TRBJ1-6; a possible D gene is TRBD1 (5 bases). Trimming pared 1 base from V and 5 bases from J, leaving 9 bases between. Germline CDR1 is SGHDN and CDR2 is FVKESK. This CDR3 is 15 amino acids long. CDR3 region: CASSQGQRNNSPLHF. The CDR3 DNA reads as TGTGCCAGCAGCCAAGGACAGAGGAATAATTCACCCCTCCACTTT. Combining the CDR3 with reference TRBV14 and TRBJ1-6 gives the whole variable domain EAGVTQFPSHSVIEKGQTVTLRCDPISGHDNLYWYRRVMGKEIKFLLHFVKESKQDESGMPNNRFLAERTGGTYSTLKVQPAELEDSGVYFCASSQGQRNNSPLHFGNGTRLTVT.

The sample holds a few counts of this clone. The chain carries TRBV7-9 and TRBJ2-7; D might be TRBD1 (5 bases). V was clipped by 0 bases and J by 5 bases, with 14 bases between them. Germline CDR1 reads SEHNR; CDR2 reads FQNEAQ (reference sequence). The CDR3 has 15 amino acids. DNA of the CDR3: TGTGCCAGCAGCTTAGCGAAGGAAAGGGGCCACGAGCAGTACTTC. As protein: CASSLAKERGHEQYF.

This sequence joins TRBV9 and TRBJ2-1, with D tentatively TRBD1 (6 bases). Looked up from germline, CDR1 is SGDLS and CDR2 is YYNGEE. Trimming removed 5 bases at V and 4 bases at J, with 10 bases between. CDR3 length: 13 amino acids. CDR3 in amino acids: CASSVDSYNEQFF. The CDR3, as DNA: TGTGCCAGCAGTGTGGACAGTTACAATGAGCAGTTCTTC.

The V gene is TRBV28, the J gene TRBJ1-2; D is undetermined. Trimming left V 5 bases short and J 8 bases short, with 9 bases between. Germline V gives CDR1 MDHEN, CDR2 SYDVKM. The CDR3 totals 11 residues. The CDR3 DNA reads TGTGCCAGCAGTGCCCGGAGGGGCTACACCTTC. It is translated as CASSARRGYTF.